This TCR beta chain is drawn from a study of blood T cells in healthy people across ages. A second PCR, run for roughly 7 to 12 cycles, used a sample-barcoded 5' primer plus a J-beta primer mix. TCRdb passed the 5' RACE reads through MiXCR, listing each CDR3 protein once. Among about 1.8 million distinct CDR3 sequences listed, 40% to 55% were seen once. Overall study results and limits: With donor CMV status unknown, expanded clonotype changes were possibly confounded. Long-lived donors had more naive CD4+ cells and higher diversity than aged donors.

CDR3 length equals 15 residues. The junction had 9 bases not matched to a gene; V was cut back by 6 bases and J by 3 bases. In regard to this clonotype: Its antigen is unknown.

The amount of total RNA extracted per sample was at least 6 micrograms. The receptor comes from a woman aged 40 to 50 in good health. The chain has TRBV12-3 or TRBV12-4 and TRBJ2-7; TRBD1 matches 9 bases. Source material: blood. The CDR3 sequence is CASSDPGQGVYEQYF. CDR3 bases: TGTGCCAGCAGCGACCCGGGACAGGGTGTCTACGAGCAGTACTTC.